This TCR beta chain originates from a study of early T cells in non-severe SARS-CoV-2 infection. Overall study results and limits: The matching step, a VDJdb search, favored anti-spike CD8 responses and missed private and CD4 specificities.

With respect to this clonotype: Its specificity is unknown.

The CDR3 covers 18 residues. V shed 2 bases and J shed 0 bases, with 20 bases lying between them. Germline V lookup: CDR1 SGHNT, CDR2 YYREEE (reference sequence). TCRdb re-called the 5' RACE reads with MiXCR, one entry per CDR3 protein. Of 85,000 to 90,000 distinct CDR3 sequences in the sample, about 14% were seen once. Sequencing was performed on whole blood. The rearrangement links TRBV5-4 to TRBJ1-1, with a possible D match to TRBD1 (6 bases). The TCR originated in an adult who was a healthcare worker with PCR-confirmed SARS-CoV-2 infection or an uninfected control (not recorded which). The chain's CDR3 is CASSFGASGVIMNTEAFF. The DNA of the CDR3 is TGTGCCAGCAGCTTTGGCGCTTCAGGGGTTATAATGAACACTGAAGCTTTCTTT.